This section outlines one TCR beta chain sequence together with its context. What it binds is not known. This CDR3 contains 14 residues. With 5 bases removed from V and 4 bases from J, the gap between germline ends came to 11 bases. CDR1 and CDR2 from the germline V gene are MNHEY and SMNVEV (reference sequence). The data belong to a study of cytomegalovirus exposure and HLA in healthy donors. Points from the study as a whole: Certain sequence variants were highly shared and formed a cluster, and this cluster was likely a sequencing artifact. A classifier reportedly called cytomegalovirus status with high sensitivity and specificity. Rare TCR sequences dominated, though some public TCRs recurred in many donors.

Researchers ran the PCR with 60 Vbeta and 13 Jbeta primers. The protocol was immunoSEQ multiplex PCR, while the TCRdb copy is restricted to in-frame clones and leaves out a portion. The sample holds approximately 180,000 clones, around 87% seen once. This sequence joins TRBV27 and TRBJ2-2, with D possibly TRBD1 on 6 matching bases. The TCR comes from a woman aged 18-35 years in good health and CMV-seronegative. The sample was PBMCs. This CDR3 is CASSKGQITGELFF. DNA of the CDR3: TGTGCCAGCAGTAAAGGACAGATCACCGGGGAGCTGTTTTTT.